This T cell receptor (beta chain) was recovered during a study of identical twins. CDR1 is ENHRY and CDR2 is SYGVKD in the germline V gene. The CDR3 extends over 13 amino acids. This clonotype has at least ten counts. MiXCR, applied by TCRdb to the 5' RACE reads, yields one record per CDR3 protein. Of 450,000 to 500,000 distinct CDR3 sequences in the sample, roughly an eighth were seen once. This same sample was also part of a study on yellow fever vaccine responses in identical twins.

This chain connects TRBV10-3 to TRBJ1-5; 7 bases fit TRBD1. Sequencing used CD4+ T cells sorted from blood. This TCR derives from a woman in her late teens or twenties in good health. CDR3 sequence reads: CAIGGGADQPQHF. CDR3 nucleotide sequence: TGTGCTATCGGAGGGGGCGCGGATCAGCCCCAGCATTTT.